Presented here are 15 T cell receptor beta chains from one specimen sequenced in a study of T cell changes during pregnancy in multiple sclerosis. The repertoire was sequenced with immunoSEQ multiplex PCR; TCRdb's copy has only in-frame clones and lacks some. The table has some 85,000 clones, 90% to 95% seen once. The material was peripheral blood, obtained in the second trimester of pregnancy. The receptors originated from a female donor with multiple sclerosis, enrolled in a pregnancy study.

This clone was seen only once. The V call is TRBV4-3, the J call TRBJ2-3, with a weak D call TRBD2 (5 bases). This CDR3 contains 15 residues. Deletions cut 0 bases from V and 5 bases from J, with 12 bases between. Germline V CDR1 and CDR2: LGHNA, YSLEER. The CDR3 DNA sequence: TGCGCCAGCAGCCAAGAGAGGAATAGCGTAGATACGCAGTATTTT. It yields the protein CASSQERNSVDTQYF.

The chain has TRBV5-1 and TRBJ1-1, with D perhaps TRBD1 (6 bases). The CDR3 extends over 15 amino acids. Per germline, CDR1 SGHRS and CDR2 YFSETQ. V shed 0 bases and J shed 5 bases, with 14 bases lying between them. The CDR3 DNA is TGCGCCAGCAGCTTGGAGGGGGGGATAAAGACTGAAGCTTTCTTT. This codes for CASSLEGGIKTEAFF.

The rearrangement uses TRBV12-1 and TRBJ2-4; the table's D gene call, TRBD2, was not cross checked with the DNA. TRBV12-1 is classified as a pseudogene. The CDR3 totals 16 residues. The CDR3 loop reads CASSFPAGVNKGIQYF. The DNA of the CDR3 is TGTGCCAGCAGCTTCCCCGCGGGAGTGAATAAAGGCATTCAGTACTTC.

The rearrangement uses TRBV25-1 and TRBJ2-7; 10 nucleotides align to TRBD1. After removal of 4 bases from V and 3 bases from J, the junction contained 9 bases not matched to a gene. Germline CDR1 MGHDK, CDR2 SYGVNS. The CDR3 has 16 amino acids. The CDR3 DNA follows: TGTGCCAGCAGTGGAAGGGGGACAGGGGTTGGCTACGAGCAGTACTTC. This gives the protein CASSGRGTGVGYEQYF.

The chain couples TRBV6-4 to TRBJ2-2; D unclear. Per germline, CDR1 MRHNA and CDR2 SNTAGT. Deletions cut 0 bases from V and 6 bases from J, with 5 bases between. The CDR3 spans 13 residues. The CDR3 bases are TGTGCCAGCAGTGACTCGTCAGCCGGGGAGCTGTTTTTT. The encoded protein is CASSDSSAGELFF.

J is TRBJ2-7 and V is TRBV27; D might be TRBD2 (5 bases). Germline CDR1 MNHEY, CDR2 SMNVEV (reference sequence). Trimming stripped 3 bases from V and 6 bases from J, with 12 bases between. CDR3 length: 13 amino acids. The CDR3 region is CASSFRGSAEQYF. The CDR3 DNA reads TGTGCCAGCAGTTTCCGGGGTTCTGCCGAGCAGTACTTC.

V and J are TRBV5-6 and TRBJ2-5, with D possibly TRBD2 on 7 matching bases. Germline CDR1 reads SGHDT; CDR2 reads YYEEEE. V gave up 2 bases and J gave up 4 bases, with 12 bases separating them. This CDR3 comprises 14 residues. The CDR3 reads CASSLGGGVETQYF. In nucleotides, the CDR3 is TGTGCCAGCAGCTTAGGGGGGGGAGTAGAGACCCAGTACTTC.

The chain is built from TRBV6-1 and TRBJ2-7, with 11 bases that match TRBD2. Trimming at V came to 5 bases and at J to 1 base, leaving 4 bases not matched to a gene. The CDR3 is 15 residues long. Germline V gene data show CDR1 as MNHNS and CDR2 as SASEGT. CDR3 nucleotide sequence: TGTGCCAGCAGTACCGGGACTAGCGGTTCCTACGAGCAGTACTTC. Protein product: CASSTGTSGSYEQYF.

CDR3 in amino acids: CASSPGTLGGYTF. The CDR3 bases are TGTGCCAGCAGCCCCGGGACACTAGGTGGCTACACCTTC. The gene calls are TRBV11-2 and TRBJ1-2, with TRBD1 as a possible D gene (6 bases). Germline values: CDR1 SGHAT, CDR2 FQNNGV. V lost 5 bases and J lost 7, with 14 bases in between. The CDR3 sequence is 13 residues long.

J is TRBJ2-1 and V is TRBV28, with D possibly matching TRBD1 (6 bases). Deletions cut 6 bases from V and 1 base from J, with 16 bases between. This CDR3 region has 16 residues. Germline lookup yields CDR1 MDHEN and CDR2 SYDVKM. Here the CDR3 reads CASSPIERGSYNEQFF. The CDR3 nucleotides read TGTGCCAGCAGCCCTATAGAGAGGGGGTCCTACAATGAGCAGTTCTTC.

V and J are TRBV13 and TRBJ2-5, with D possibly matching TRBD1 (6 bases). Looked up from germline, CDR1 is PRHDT and CDR2 is FYEKMQ (reference sequence). The CDR3 sequence is 14 residues long. The V gene lost 5 bases and the J gene lost 2 bases, with 12 bases spanning the gap. The CDR3: CASSPQTGQETQYF. The DNA for the CDR3 is TGTGCCAGCAGCCCGCAGACAGGACAAGAGACCCAGTACTTC.

The chain has TRBV4-1 and TRBJ2-3, with 12 bases fitting TRBD2. The germline CDR1 and CDR2 sequences are MGHRA and YSYEKL. This CDR3 is built from 20 residues. With V trimmed by 4 bases and J by 2 bases, 16 bases remained unmatched. The CDR3 loop reads CASSRLKGGLAGDLTDTQYF. The CDR3 DNA reads TGCGCCAGCAGCCGCCTTAAGGGGGGACTAGCGGGCGACCTCACAGATACGCAGTATTTT.

The gene calls are TRBV9 and TRBJ1-3; D gene uncertain. This CDR3 is 16 amino acids long. V lost 0 bases and J 0 bases, leaving 10 bases between the germline ends. Per the germline V gene, CDR1 is SGDLS and CDR2 is YYNGEE. Written as DNA, the CDR3 is TGTGCCAGCAGCGTAGGGTCTTCCGGCTCTGGAAACACCATATATTTT. Translating it yields CASSVGSSGSGNTIYF.

V is TRBV19 and J is TRBJ1-5, with D perhaps TRBD1 (5 bases). The germline gives CDR1 LNHDA, CDR2 SQIVND (reference sequence). V lost 7 bases and J 3 bases, leaving 16 bases between the germline ends. This CDR3 comprises 15 residues. The CDR3 region is CASNPFRDTNQPQHF. For the CDR3, the DNA is TGTGCCAGTAATCCATTCAGGGATACCAATCAGCCCCAGCATTTT.

The chain recombines TRBV10-2 with TRBJ1-2; D is ambiguous. CDR1 WSHSY and CDR2 SAAADI come from the germline V gene. V was shortened by 3 bases and J by 4 bases, with 3 bases between the two germline ends. This CDR3 has 11 residues. Written as DNA, the CDR3 is TGCGCCAGCAGTGACAGCTATGGCTACACCTTC. Translated, it gives CASSDSYGYTF.